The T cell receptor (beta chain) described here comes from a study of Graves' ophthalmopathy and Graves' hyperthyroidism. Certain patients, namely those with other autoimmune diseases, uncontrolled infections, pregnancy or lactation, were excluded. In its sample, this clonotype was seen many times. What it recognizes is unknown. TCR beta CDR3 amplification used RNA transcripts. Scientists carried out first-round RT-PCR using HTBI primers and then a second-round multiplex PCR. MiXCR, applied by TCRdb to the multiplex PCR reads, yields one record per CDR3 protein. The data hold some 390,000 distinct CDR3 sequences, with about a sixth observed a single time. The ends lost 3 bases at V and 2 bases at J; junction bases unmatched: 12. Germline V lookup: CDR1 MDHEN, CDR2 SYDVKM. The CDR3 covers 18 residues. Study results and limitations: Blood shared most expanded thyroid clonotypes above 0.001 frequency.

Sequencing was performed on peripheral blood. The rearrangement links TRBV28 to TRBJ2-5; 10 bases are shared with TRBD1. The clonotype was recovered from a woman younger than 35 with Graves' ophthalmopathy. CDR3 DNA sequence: TGTGCCAGCAGTTTCCTACTCGCCGGGACAGGGGTGCAAGAGACCCAGTACTTC. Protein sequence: CASSFLLAGTGVQETQYF.